Listed below are T cell receptor beta chains from one sample, sequenced in a study of human T cells and chemical hapten exposure. TCRdb re-analysed the RACE reads in MiXCR, keeping a single row per CDR3 protein. The sample includes 95,000 to 150,000 distinct CDR3 sequences, approximately 15% seen only once; the top ten take approximately 3%. Sequenced here: whole blood, sampled in connection with sensitization to the hapten diphenylcyclopropenone (DPC). All receptors derive from a woman aged 18-30 years with alopecia areata. Some clones in this sample may be carry-over from other donors' samples. Each CDR3 is given with its conserved first and last residue. The order of the fields is D gene, V gene, J gene, clone size, CDR3 DNA, CDR3 protein. D genes are given only for firm matches. Expanded clones are given a class, and other clones once, few, many or no size at all.

d_gene: NA; v_gene: TRBV29-1; j_gene: TRBJ1-5; abundance: NA; CDR3nt: TGCAGCGTTAGGACGGCAAATAGCAATCAGCCCCAGCATTTT; CDR3aa: CSVRTANSNQPQHF
d_gene: NA; v_gene: TRBV15; j_gene: TRBJ2-7; abundance: NA; CDR3nt: TGTGCCACCAGCAGAGATTTTGGACAGTACTACGAGCAGTACTTC; CDR3aa: CATSRDFGQYYEQYF
d_gene: NA; v_gene: TRBV29-1; j_gene: TRBJ1-1; abundance: few; CDR3nt: TGCAGCGTTGAAGATCCGGGTGAAGCTTTCTTT; CDR3aa: CSVEDPGEAFF
d_gene: NA; v_gene: TRBV20-1; j_gene: TRBJ2-1; abundance: few; CDR3nt: TGCAGTGCTAGCGGAGGGACCGTCTACAATGAGCAGTTCTTC; CDR3aa: CSASGGTVYNEQFF
d_gene: NA; v_gene: TRBV9; j_gene: TRBJ1-2; abundance: many; CDR3nt: TGTGCCAAAGGGAAGCTCTATGGCTACACCTTC; CDR3aa: CAKGKLYGYTF
d_gene: NA; v_gene: TRBV11-2; j_gene: TRBJ1-1; abundance: few; CDR3nt: TGTGCCAGCAGCTTAGCGCTTGGGTTGAACACTGAAGCTTTCTTT; CDR3aa: CASSLALGLNTEAFF
d_gene: NA; v_gene: TRBV7-8; j_gene: TRBJ2-1; abundance: many; CDR3nt: TGTGCCAGCAGAGGACTAACTTTAGATATGAGGCAGTTCTTC; CDR3aa: CASRGLTLDMRQFF
d_gene: NA; v_gene: TRBV7-2; j_gene: TRBJ2-4; abundance: NA; CDR3nt: TGTGCCAGCAGCCGGGACTTCCTAGCCAAAAACATTCAGTACTTC; CDR3aa: CASSRDFLAKNIQYF
d_gene: NA; v_gene: TRBV2; j_gene: TRBJ2-5; abundance: NA; CDR3nt: TGTGCCAGCAACCAAGGGGCTAGGAGGGGATTC; CDR3aa: CASNQGARRGF
d_gene: NA; v_gene: TRBV29-1; j_gene: TRBJ1-2; abundance: once; CDR3nt: TGCAGCGTTGCAGTGGGATATGGCTACACCTTC; CDR3aa: CSVAVGYGYTF
d_gene: TRBD1; v_gene: TRBV6-5; j_gene: TRBJ1-1; abundance: many; CDR3nt: TGTGCCAGCTCAGGGGGAACTGAAGCTTTCTTT; CDR3aa: CASSGGTEAFF
d_gene: NA; v_gene: TRBV7-9; j_gene: TRBJ1-4; abundance: NA; CDR3nt: TGTGCCAGCACTAATGAAAAACTGTTTTTT; CDR3aa: CASTNEKLFF
d_gene: TRBD1; v_gene: TRBV28; j_gene: TRBJ1-2; abundance: NA; CDR3nt: TGTGCCAGCAGTCCCCCGACAGGGGGATGGCAGAACTATGGCTACACCTTC; CDR3aa: CASSPPTGGWQNYGYTF
d_gene: TRBD2; v_gene: TRBV3-1; j_gene: TRBJ2-7; abundance: many; CDR3nt: TGTGCCAGCAGCCAAGATGTGGCTAGCGGGACCTACGAGCAGTACTTC; CDR3aa: CASSQDVASGTYEQYF
d_gene: TRBD1; v_gene: TRBV29-1; j_gene: TRBJ2-7; abundance: few; CDR3nt: TGCAGCGTTGATGTCCGAGGGGGCCGACGGGTCTTC; CDR3aa: CSVDVRGGRRVF
d_gene: NA; v_gene: TRBV5-5; j_gene: TRBJ2-3; abundance: NA; CDR3nt: TGTGCCAGCAGCCCCCGGGAGAGGGTTGTGGTCGATACGCAGTATTTT; CDR3aa: CASSPRERVVVDTQYF
d_gene: TRBD1; v_gene: TRBV28; j_gene: TRBJ2-7; abundance: few; CDR3nt: TGTGCCAGCAGTGCCGGAGGACAGGCCACCTACGAGCAGTACTTC; CDR3aa: CASSAGGQATYEQYF
d_gene: TRBD2; v_gene: TRBV6-2/TRBV6-3; j_gene: TRBJ2-3; abundance: many; CDR3nt: TGTGCCAGCACCCTAGCGGGGGGAACAGATACGCAGTATTTT; CDR3aa: CASTLAGGTDTQYF
d_gene: NA; v_gene: TRBV14; j_gene: TRBJ2-5; abundance: NA; CDR3nt: TGTGCCAGCAGCCAGTTGGGGGCTGAGACCCAGTACTTC; CDR3aa: CASSQLGAETQYF
d_gene: TRBD1; v_gene: TRBV6-5; j_gene: TRBJ1-1; abundance: NA; CDR3nt: TGTGCCAGCAGCCCAGGGACAGCTAACACTGAAGCTTTCTTT; CDR3aa: CASSPGTANTEAFF
d_gene: NA; v_gene: TRBV7-8; j_gene: TRBJ2-3; abundance: many; CDR3nt: TGTGCCAGCAGCCAATTTGGGGCAGATACGCAGTATTTT; CDR3aa: CASSQFGADTQYF
d_gene: TRBD1; v_gene: TRBV6-5; j_gene: TRBJ2-3; abundance: many; CDR3nt: TGTGCCAGCAGCACGGGACAGTCAATCACAGATACGCAGTATTTT; CDR3aa: CASSTGQSITDTQYF
d_gene: TRBD1; v_gene: TRBV7-6; j_gene: TRBJ2-7; abundance: NA; CDR3nt: TGTGCCAGCAGCTTAGCGTACCCATCCAAGGGGGCGATGACCTACGAGCAGTACTTC; CDR3aa: CASSLAYPSKGAMTYEQYF
d_gene: TRBD2; v_gene: TRBV9; j_gene: TRBJ2-1; abundance: many; CDR3nt: TGTGCCAGCAGCGCCACGGGAGCGGGGGGCAATGAGCAGTTCTTC; CDR3aa: CASSATGAGGNEQFF
d_gene: NA; v_gene: TRBV6-5; j_gene: TRBJ1-1; abundance: NA; CDR3nt: TGTGCCAGCAGTTACGGCGAGGATTGGGTGGAAGCTTTCTTT; CDR3aa: CASSYGEDWVEAFF
d_gene: NA; v_gene: TRBV27; j_gene: TRBJ1-1; abundance: NA; CDR3nt: TGTGCTCTTCAACAGGGATGGACTGAAGCTTTCTTT; CDR3aa: CALQQGWTEAFF
d_gene: NA; v_gene: TRBV6-6; j_gene: TRBJ2-5; abundance: many; CDR3nt: TGTGCCAGCAGAGACGCCGGGGAAGAGACCCAGTACTTC; CDR3aa: CASRDAGEETQYF
d_gene: NA; v_gene: TRBV4-2; j_gene: TRBJ1-4; abundance: NA; CDR3nt: TGTGCCAGCAGCTCTGGGGCCACGGGGGAAAAACTGTTTTTT; CDR3aa: CASSSGATGEKLFF
d_gene: TRBD2; v_gene: TRBV7-2; j_gene: TRBJ2-5; abundance: NA; CDR3nt: TGTGCCAGCAGCCAGGGACTAGCGTGGCAGACCCAGTACTTC; CDR3aa: CASSQGLAWQTQYF
d_gene: NA; v_gene: TRBV7-3; j_gene: TRBJ2-3; abundance: few; CDR3nt: TGTGCCAGCAGCTTGGGCCCGGTTGATACGCAGTATTTT; CDR3aa: CASSLGPVDTQYF
d_gene: TRBD2; v_gene: TRBV9; j_gene: TRBJ2-3; abundance: many; CDR3nt: TGTGCCAGCAGCACGAATAGCGGGGATACGCAGTATTTT; CDR3aa: CASSTNSGDTQYF
d_gene: NA; v_gene: TRBV5-6; j_gene: TRBJ2-1; abundance: few; CDR3nt: TGTGCCAGCAGCTTGGGGTCAGAGGGGCCATACAATGAGCAGTTCTTC; CDR3aa: CASSLGSEGPYNEQFF
d_gene: NA; v_gene: TRBV20-1; j_gene: TRBJ1-5; abundance: NA; CDR3nt: TGCAGTGCTAGGAGTCAGGGTCATCAGCCCCAGCATTTT; CDR3aa: CSARSQGHQPQHF
d_gene: NA; v_gene: TRBV11-2; j_gene: TRBJ2-5; abundance: many; CDR3nt: TGTGCCAGCAGCCGTTACCAAGAGACCCAGTACTTC; CDR3aa: CASSRYQETQYF
d_gene: NA; v_gene: TRBV2; j_gene: TRBJ1-6; abundance: NA; CDR3nt: TGTGCCAGCAGTGATGGCCAGGATGTCTTTTCACCCCTCCACTTT; CDR3aa: CASSDGQDVFSPLHF